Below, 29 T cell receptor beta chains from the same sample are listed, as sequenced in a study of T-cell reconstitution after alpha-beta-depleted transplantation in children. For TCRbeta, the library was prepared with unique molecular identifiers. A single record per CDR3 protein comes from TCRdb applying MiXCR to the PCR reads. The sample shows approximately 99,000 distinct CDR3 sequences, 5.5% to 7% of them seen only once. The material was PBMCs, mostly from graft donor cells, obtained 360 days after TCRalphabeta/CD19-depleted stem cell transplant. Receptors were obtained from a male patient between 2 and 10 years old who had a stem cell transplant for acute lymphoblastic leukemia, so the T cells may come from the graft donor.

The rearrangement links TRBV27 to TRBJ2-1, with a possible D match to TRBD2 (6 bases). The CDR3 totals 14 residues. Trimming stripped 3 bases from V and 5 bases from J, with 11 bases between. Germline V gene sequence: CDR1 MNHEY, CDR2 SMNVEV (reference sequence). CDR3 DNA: TGTGCCAGCAGTTTTAGGGACTCGAACAATGAGCAGTTCTTC. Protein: CASSFRDSNNEQFF.

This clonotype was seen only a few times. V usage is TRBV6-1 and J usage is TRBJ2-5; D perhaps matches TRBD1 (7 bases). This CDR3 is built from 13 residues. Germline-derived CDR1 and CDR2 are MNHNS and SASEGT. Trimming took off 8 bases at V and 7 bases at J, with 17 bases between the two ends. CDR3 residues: CASSTGEAGTQYF. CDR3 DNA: TGTGCCAGCTCCACAGGGGAGGCGGGGACCCAGTACTTC.

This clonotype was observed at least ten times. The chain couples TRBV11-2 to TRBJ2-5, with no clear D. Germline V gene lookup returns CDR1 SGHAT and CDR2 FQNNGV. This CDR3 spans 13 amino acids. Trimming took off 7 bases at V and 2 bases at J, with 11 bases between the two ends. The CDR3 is CASTIRPQETQYF. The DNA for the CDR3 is TGTGCCAGCACCATCCGTCCTCAAGAGACCCAGTACTTC.

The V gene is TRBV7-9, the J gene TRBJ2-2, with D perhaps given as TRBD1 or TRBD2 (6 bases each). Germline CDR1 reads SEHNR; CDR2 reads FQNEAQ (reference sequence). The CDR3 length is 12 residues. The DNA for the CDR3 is TGTGCAAGGGGGGCGAACACCGGGGAGCTGTTTTTT. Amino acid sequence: CARGANTGELFF.

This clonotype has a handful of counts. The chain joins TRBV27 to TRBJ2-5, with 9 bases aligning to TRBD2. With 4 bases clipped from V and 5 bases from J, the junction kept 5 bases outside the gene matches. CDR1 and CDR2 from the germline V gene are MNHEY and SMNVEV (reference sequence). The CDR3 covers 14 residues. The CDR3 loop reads CASSSGLAGETQYF. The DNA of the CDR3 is TGTGCCAGCAGTTCGGGACTAGCAGGGGAGACCCAGTACTTC.

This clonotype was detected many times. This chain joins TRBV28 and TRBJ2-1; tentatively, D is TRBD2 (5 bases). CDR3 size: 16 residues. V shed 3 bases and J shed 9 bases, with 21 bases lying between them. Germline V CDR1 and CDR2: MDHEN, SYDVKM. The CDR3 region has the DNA TGTGCCAGCAGTTTTTCGGGAATAAAGTCCCCTCTTGAGCAGTTCTTC. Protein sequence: CASSFSGIKSPLEQFF.

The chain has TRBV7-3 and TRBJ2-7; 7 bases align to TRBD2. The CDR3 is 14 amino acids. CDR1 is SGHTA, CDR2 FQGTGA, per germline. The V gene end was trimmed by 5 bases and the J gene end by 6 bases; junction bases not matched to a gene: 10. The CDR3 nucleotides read TGTGCCAGCAGCCTCAATGGGGGGGTTGGCGAGCAGTACTTC. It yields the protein CASSLNGGVGEQYF.

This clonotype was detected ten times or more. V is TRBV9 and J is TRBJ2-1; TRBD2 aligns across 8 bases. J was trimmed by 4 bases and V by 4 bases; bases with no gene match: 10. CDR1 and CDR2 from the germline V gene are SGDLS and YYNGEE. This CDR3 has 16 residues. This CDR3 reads CASSQGTGGVYNEQFF. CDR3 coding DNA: TGTGCCAGCAGCCAAGGCACGGGGGGGGTTTACAATGAGCAGTTCTTC.

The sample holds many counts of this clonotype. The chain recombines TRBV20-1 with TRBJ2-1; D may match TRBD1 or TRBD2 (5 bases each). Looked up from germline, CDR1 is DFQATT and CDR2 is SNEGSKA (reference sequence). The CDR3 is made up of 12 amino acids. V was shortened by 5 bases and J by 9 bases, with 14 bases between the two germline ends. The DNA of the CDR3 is TGCAGTGCTTATAGGGGAGCGGTTGAGCAGTTCTTC. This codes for CSAYRGAVEQFF.

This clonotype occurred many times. The CDR3 spells CASSPDRGRRYGYTF. Here the CDR3 DNA reads TGTGCCAGCAGTCCCGACAGGGGGCGGCGGTATGGCTACACCTTC. The chain combines TRBV12-3 or TRBV12-4 with TRBJ1-2; TRBD1 matches at 10 bases. V dropped 5 bases and J dropped 5; count of bases not matched to a gene: 8. The CDR3 contains 15 residues.

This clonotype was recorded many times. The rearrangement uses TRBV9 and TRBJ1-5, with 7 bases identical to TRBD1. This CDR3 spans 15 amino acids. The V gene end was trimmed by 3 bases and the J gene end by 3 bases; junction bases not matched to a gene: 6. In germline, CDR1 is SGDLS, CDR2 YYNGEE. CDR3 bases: TGTGCCAGCAGCGCCTCAGGGGGGAACAATCAGCCCCAGCATTTT. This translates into CASSASGGNNQPQHF.

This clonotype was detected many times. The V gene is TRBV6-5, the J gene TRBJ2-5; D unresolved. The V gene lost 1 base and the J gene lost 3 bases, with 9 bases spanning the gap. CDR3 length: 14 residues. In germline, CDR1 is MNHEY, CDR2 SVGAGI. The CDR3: CASSYLGPEETQYF. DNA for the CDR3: TGTGCCAGCAGTTACTTGGGCCCCGAAGAGACCCAGTACTTC.

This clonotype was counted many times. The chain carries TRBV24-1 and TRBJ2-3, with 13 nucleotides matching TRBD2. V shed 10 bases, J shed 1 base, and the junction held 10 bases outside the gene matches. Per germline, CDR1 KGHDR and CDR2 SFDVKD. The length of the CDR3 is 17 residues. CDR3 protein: CATQTSGRTGRTDTQYF. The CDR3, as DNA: TGTGCCACTCAGACTAGCGGGAGGACTGGGCGCACAGATACGCAGTATTTT.

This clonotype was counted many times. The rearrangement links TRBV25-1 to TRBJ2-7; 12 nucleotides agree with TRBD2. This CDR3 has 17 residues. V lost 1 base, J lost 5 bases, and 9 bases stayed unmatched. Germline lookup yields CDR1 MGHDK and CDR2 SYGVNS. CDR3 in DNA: TGTGCCAGCAGTGAATCGGCTAGCGGGGGGGCGCGAGACGAGCAGTACTTC. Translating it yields CASSESASGGARDEQYF.

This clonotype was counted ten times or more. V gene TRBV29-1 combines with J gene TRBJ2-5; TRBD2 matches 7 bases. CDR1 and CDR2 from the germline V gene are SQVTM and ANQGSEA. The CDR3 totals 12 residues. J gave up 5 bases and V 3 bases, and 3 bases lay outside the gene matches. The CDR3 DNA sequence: TGCAGCGTTGATAGCGGGCGGGAGACCCAGTACTTC. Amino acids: CSVDSGRETQYF.

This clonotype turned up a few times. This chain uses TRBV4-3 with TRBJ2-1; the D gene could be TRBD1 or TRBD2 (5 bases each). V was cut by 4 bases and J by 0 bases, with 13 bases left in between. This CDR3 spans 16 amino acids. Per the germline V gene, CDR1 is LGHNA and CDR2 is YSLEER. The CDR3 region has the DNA TGCGCCAGCAGCCCCAGCGGACATAGCTCCTACAATGAGCAGTTCTTC. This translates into CASSPSGHSSYNEQFF.

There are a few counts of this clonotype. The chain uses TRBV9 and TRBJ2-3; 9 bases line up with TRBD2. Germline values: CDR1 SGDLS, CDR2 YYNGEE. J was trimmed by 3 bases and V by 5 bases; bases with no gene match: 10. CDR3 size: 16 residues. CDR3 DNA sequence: TGTGCCAGCAGTCATGCACGAGCGGGAGGTACAGATACGCAGTATTTT. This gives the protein CASSHARAGGTDTQYF.

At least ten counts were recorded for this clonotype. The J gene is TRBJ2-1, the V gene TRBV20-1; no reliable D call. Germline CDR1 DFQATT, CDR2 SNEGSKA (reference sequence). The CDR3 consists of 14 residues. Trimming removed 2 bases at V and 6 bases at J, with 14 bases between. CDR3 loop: CSARNYDPGNEQFF. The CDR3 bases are TGCAGTGCTAGAAATTACGACCCCGGCAATGAGCAGTTCTTC.

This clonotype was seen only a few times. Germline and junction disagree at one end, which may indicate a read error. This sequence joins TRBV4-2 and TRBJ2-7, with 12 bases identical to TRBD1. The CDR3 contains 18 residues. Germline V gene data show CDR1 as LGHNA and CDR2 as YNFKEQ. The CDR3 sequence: CASSARDRGPFGAENTVF. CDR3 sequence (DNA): TGTGCCAGCAGCGCCCGGGACAGGGGGCCGTTTGGGGCGGAGAATACGGTCTTC.

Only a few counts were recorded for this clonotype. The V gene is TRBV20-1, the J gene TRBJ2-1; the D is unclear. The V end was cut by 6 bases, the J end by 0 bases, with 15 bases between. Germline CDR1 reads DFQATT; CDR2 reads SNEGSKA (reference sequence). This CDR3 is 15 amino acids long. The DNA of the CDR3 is TGCAGTGCCTCGGGTAGCTCTAGCTCCTACAATGAGCAGTTCTTC. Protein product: CSASGSSSSYNEQFF.

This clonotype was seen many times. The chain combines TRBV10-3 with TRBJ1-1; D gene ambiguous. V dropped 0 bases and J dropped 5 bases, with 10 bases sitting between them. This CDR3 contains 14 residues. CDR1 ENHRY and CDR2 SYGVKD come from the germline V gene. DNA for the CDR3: TGTGCCATCAGTGAGTCGACGGGTTTTACTGAAGCTTTCTTT. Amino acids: CAISESTGFTEAFF.

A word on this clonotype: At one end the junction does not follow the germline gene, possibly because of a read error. Here the CDR3 DNA reads TGTGCCTGCAGTTCCAATACCGGGACAGTGAACTACTTCTCCTACGAGCAGTACTTC. It codes for CACSSNTGTVNYFSYEQYF. This chain connects TRBV3-1 to TRBJ2-7, with 7 nucleotides matching TRBD1. This CDR3 contains 19 residues. The germline CDR1 and CDR2 sequences are LGHDT and YNNKEL (reference sequence).

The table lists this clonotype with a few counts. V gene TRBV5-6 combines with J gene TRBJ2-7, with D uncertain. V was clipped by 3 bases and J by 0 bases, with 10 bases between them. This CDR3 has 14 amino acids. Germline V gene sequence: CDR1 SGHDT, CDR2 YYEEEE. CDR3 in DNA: TGTGCCAGCAGCTGGTTGGACGGCTCCTACGAGCAGTACTTC. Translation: CASSWLDGSYEQYF.

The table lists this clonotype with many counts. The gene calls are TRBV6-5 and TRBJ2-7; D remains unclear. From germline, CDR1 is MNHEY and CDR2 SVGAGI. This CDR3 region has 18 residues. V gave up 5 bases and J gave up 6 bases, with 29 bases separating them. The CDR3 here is CASSRSRPWAPPSSEQYF. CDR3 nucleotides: TGTGCCAGCAGTCGATCCCGACCTTGGGCGCCCCCCTCTTCCGAGCAGTACTTC.

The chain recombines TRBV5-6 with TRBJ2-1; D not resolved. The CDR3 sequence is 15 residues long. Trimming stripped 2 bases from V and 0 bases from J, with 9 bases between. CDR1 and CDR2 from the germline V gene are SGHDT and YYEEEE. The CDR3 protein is CASSFRPGSYNEQFF. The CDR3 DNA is TGTGCCAGCAGCTTCCGACCGGGCTCCTACAATGAGCAGTTCTTC.

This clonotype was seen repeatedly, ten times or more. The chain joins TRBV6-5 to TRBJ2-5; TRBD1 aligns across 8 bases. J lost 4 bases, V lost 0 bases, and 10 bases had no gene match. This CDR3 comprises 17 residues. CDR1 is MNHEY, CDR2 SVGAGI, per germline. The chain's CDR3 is CASSYSGADRVGETQYF. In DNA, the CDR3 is TGTGCCAGCAGTTACTCCGGGGCGGACAGGGTAGGAGAGACCCAGTACTTC.

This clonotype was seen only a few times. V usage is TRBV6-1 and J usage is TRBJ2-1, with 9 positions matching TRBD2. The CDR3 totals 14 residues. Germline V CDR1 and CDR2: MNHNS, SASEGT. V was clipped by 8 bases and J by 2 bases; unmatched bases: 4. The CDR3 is CASGASGAYNEQFF. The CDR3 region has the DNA TGTGCCAGCGGGGCTAGCGGGGCCTACAATGAGCAGTTCTTC.

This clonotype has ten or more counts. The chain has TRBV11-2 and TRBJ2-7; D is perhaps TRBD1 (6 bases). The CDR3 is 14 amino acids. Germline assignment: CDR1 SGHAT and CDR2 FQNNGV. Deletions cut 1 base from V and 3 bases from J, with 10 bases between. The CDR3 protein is CASSLGTGFYEQYF. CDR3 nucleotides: TGTGCCAGCAGCTTAGGTACAGGGTTCTACGAGCAGTACTTC. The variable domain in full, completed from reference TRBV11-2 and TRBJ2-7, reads EAGVAQSPRYKIIEKRQSVAFWCNPISGHATLYWYQQILGQGPKLLIQFQNNGVVDDSQLPKDRFSAERLKGVDSTLKIQPAKLEDSAVYLCASSLGTGFYEQYFGPGTRLTVT.

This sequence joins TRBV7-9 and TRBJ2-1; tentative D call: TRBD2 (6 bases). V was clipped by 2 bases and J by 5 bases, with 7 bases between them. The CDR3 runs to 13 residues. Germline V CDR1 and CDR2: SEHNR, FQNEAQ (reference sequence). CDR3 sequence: CASSLRTNNEQFF. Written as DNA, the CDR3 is TGTGCCAGCAGCTTAAGGACTAACAATGAGCAGTTCTTC.